One sample yielded the 4 T cell receptor beta chains listed below, sequenced in a study of patients and donors after allogeneic stem cell transplantation. From the RT-PCR reads, TCRdb called clonotypes with MiXCR, one entry per CDR3 protein. This sample has approximately 99,000 distinct CDR3 sequences, with 35% found just once. The specimen sequenced was blood, either unsorted or a sorted T cell fraction (not recorded which). These receptor sequences come from a human donor who was either an allogeneic HSCT recipient or a stem cell or donor lymphocyte infusion donor (not recorded which). It is not recorded whose cells these are; they may come from a transplant donor.

The chain combines TRBV9 with TRBJ2-1; D not resolved. The germline CDR1 and CDR2 sequences are SGDLS and YYNGEE. Trimming cost V 2 bases and J 5 bases, with 11 bases left between them. The CDR3 covers 14 residues. CDR3 DNA sequence: TGTGCCAGCAGCGTCCGTCTGGGTGACAATGAGCAGTTCTTC. This codes for CASSVRLGDNEQFF.

The chain uses TRBV20-1 and TRBJ2-5, with D possibly TRBD1 on 6 matching bases. Germline V gives CDR1 DFQATT, CDR2 SNEGSKA (reference sequence). CDR3 length: 13 residues. The DNA of the CDR3 is TGCACCCCCTACCTACAGGGTAAAGAGACCCAGTACTTC. Residues: CTPYLQGKETQYF.

The chain joins TRBV2 to TRBJ2-7, with D perhaps matching TRBD1 or TRBD2 (5 bases each). Germline-derived CDR1 and CDR2 are SNHLY and FYNNEI. The ends were cut back, 1 base at V and 7 bases at J, with 11 bases in the middle. The CDR3 totals 13 residues. The CDR3 DNA reads as TGTGCCAGCAGTGAAGGACAGCGGTGGGAGCAGTACTTC. Its translation is CASSEGQRWEQYF.

In DNA form, the CDR3 reads TGCGCCAGCAGCTTAGGGAGTGGGCGAGTCACTGAAGCTTTCTTT. Translation gives CASSLGSGRVTEAFF. The chain employs TRBV5-1 and TRBJ1-1; no clear D. The V and J ends lost 2 bases and 4 bases respectively, with 15 bases between them. Germline assignment: CDR1 SGHRS and CDR2 YFSETQ. The CDR3 spans 15 residues.